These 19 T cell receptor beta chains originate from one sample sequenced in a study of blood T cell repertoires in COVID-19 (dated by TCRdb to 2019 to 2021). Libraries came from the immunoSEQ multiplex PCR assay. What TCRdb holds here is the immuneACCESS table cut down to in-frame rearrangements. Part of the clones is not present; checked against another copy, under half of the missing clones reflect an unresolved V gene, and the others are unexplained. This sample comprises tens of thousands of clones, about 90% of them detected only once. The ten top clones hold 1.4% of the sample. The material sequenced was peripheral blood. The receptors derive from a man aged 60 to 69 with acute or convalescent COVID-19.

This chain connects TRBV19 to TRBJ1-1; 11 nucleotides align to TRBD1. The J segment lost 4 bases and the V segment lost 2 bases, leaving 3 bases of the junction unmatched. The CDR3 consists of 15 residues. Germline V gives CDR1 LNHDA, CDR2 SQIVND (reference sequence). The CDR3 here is CASSIRGQGATEAFF. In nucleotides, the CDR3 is TGTGCCAGTAGTATAAGAGGACAGGGGGCCACTGAAGCTTTCTTT.

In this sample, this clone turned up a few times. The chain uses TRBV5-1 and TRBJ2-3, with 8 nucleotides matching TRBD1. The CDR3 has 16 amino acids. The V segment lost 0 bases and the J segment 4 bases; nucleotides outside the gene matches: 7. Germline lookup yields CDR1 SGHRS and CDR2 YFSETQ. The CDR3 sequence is CASSLVRGPTADTQYF. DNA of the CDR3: TGCGCCAGCAGCTTGGTCAGGGGGCCGACCGCAGATACGCAGTATTTT. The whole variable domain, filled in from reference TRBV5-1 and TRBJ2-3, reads KAGVTQTPRYLIKTRGQQVTLSCSPISGHRSVSWYQQTPGQGLQFLFEYFSETQRNKGNFPGRFSGRQFSNSRSEMNVSTLELGDSALYLCASSLVRGPTADTQYFGPGTRLTVL.

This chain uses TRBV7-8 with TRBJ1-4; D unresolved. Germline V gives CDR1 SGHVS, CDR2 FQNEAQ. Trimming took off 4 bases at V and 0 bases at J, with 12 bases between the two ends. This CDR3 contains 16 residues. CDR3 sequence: CASSSFNSATNEKLFF. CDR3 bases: TGTGCCAGCAGCTCCTTCAACAGTGCAACTAATGAAAAACTGTTTTTT.

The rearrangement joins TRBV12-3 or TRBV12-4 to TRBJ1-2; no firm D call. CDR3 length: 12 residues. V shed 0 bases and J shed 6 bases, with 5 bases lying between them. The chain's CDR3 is CASSLARNGYTF. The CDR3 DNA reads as TGTGCCAGCAGTTTAGCGAGGAATGGCTACACCTTC.

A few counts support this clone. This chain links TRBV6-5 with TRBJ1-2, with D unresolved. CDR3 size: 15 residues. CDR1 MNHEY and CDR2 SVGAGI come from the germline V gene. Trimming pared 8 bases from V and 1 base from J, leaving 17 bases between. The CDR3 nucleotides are TGTGCCAGCCTGCCGGGTAATGCATTTAACTATGGCTACACCTTC. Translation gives CASLPGNAFNYGYTF.

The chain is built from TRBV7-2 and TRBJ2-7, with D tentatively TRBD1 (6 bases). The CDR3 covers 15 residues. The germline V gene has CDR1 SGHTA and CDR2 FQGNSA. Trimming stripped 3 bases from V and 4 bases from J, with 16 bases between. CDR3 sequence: CASSFLRDTVYEQYF. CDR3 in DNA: TGTGCCAGCAGCTTCCTCCGGGACACGGTGTACGAGCAGTACTTC.

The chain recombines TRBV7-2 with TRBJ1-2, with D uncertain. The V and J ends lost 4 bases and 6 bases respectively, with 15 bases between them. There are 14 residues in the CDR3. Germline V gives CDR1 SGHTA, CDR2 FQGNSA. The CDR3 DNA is TGTGCCAGCAGCTCGGGCAGCGGGTGGCATGGCTACACCTTC. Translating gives CASSSGSGWHGYTF.

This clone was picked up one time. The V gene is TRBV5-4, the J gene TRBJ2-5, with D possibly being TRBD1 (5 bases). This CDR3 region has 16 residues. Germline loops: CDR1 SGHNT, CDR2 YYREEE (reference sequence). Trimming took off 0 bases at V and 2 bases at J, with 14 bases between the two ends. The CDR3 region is CASSLDRPGRQETQYF. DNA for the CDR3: TGTGCCAGCAGCTTGGATCGGCCAGGGCGACAAGAGACCCAGTACTTC.

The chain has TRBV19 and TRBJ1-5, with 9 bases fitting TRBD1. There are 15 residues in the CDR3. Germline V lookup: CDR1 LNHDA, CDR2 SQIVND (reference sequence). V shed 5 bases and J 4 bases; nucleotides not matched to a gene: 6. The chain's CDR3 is CASSLPGTGNQPQHF. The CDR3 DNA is TGTGCCAGTAGTCTCCCCGGGACAGGGAATCAGCCCCAGCATTTT.

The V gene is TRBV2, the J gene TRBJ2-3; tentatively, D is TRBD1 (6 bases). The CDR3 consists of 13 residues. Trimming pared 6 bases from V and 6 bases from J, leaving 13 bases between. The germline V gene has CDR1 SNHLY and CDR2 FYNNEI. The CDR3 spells CASSRGWGDTQYF. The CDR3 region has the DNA TGTGCCAGCAGCAGGGGCTGGGGGGATACGCAGTATTTT.

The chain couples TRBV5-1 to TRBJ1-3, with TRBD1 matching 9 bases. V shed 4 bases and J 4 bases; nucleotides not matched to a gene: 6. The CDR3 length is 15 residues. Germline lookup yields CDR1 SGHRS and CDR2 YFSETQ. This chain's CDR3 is CASSRHDRGGNTIYF. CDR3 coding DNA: TGCGCCAGCAGCCGACATGACAGGGGGGGAAACACCATATATTTT.

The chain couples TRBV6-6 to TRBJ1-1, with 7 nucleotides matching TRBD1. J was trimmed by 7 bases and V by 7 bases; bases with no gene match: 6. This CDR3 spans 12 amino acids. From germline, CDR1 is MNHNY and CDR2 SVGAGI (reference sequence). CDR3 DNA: TGTGCCAGCAATTCAGGGGGACTTGAAGCTTTCTTT. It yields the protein CASNSGGLEAFF.

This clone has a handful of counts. In DNA, the CDR3 is TGTGCCACCAGCAGGGGCCCCGGGGATCTTGGAAACACCATATATTTT. Its protein product is CATSRGPGDLGNTIYF. The V and J genes are TRBV15 and TRBJ1-3; D is unresolved. Per germline, CDR1 LNHNV and CDR2 YYDKDF (reference sequence). This CDR3 is built from 16 residues. V lost 3 bases, J lost 3 bases, and 15 bases lay in between.

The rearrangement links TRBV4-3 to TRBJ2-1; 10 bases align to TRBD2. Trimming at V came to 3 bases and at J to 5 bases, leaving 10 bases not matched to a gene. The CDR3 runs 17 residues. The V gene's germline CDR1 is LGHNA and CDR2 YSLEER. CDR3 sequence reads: CASSQDTGTSVNNEQFF. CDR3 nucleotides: TGCGCCAGCAGCCAGGACACCGGGACTAGCGTTAACAATGAGCAGTTCTTC.

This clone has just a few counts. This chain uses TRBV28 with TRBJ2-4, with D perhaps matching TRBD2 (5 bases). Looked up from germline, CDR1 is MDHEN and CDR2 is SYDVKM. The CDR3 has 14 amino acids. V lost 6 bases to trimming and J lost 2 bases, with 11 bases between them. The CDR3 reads CASRQRNSKNIQYF. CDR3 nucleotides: TGTGCCAGCAGGCAGCGGAACTCCAAAAACATTCAGTACTTC.

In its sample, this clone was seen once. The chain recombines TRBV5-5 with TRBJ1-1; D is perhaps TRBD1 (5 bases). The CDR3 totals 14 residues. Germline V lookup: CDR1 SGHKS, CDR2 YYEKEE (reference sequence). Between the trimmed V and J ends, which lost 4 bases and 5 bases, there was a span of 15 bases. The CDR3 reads CASSIRDRNTEAFF. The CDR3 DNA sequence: TGTGCCAGCAGCATCAGGGATAGGAATACTGAAGCTTTCTTT. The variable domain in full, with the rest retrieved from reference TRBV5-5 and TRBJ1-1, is DAGVTQSPTHLIKTRGQQVTLRCSPISGHKSVSWYQQVLGQGPQFIFQYYEKEERGRGNFPDRFSARQFPNYSSELNVNALLLGDSALYLCASSIRDRNTEAFFGQGTRLTVV.

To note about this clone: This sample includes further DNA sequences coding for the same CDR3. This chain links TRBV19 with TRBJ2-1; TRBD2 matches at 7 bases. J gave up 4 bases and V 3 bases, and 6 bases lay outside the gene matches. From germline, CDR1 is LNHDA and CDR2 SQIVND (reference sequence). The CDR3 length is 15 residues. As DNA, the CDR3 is TGTGCCAGTAGTATCGGCGGGAGACGGTACAATGAGCAGTTCTTC. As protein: CASSIGGRRYNEQFF.

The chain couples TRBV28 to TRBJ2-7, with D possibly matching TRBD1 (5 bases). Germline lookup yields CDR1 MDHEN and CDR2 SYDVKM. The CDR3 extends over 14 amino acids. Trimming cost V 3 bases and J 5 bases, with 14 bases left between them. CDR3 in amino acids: CASSFVGASDEQYF. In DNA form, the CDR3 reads TGTGCCAGCAGTTTTGTAGGGGCATCGGACGAGCAGTACTTC.

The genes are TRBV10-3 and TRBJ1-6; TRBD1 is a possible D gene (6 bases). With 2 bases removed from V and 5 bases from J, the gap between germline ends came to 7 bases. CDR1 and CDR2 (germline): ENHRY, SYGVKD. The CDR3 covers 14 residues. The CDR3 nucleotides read TGTGCCATCAGTGAGACAGGGAATAATTCACCCCTCCACTTT. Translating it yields CAISETGNNSPLHF.